These T cell receptor beta chains were read from a single sample in a study of PD-1 blockade in classical Hodgkin lymphoma. TCRdb's copy holds only in-frame clones and misses some; the assay was immunoSEQ multiplex PCR. The sample carries about 85,000 clones, around nine tenths recorded once. The specimen was peripheral blood mononuclear cells (PBMCs), collected before the fourth cycle of nivolumab. These receptors were collected from a human donor with classical Hodgkin lymphoma. Each CDR3 is given with its conserved first and last residue. Fields, in order: clone size, V gene, J gene, D gene, CDR3 DNA, CDR3 protein. A D gene is named only where the DNA matches it firmly. For some rows the clone size is stated as once, few or many, or as a class when expanded; others skip it.

>.|TRBV7-6|TRBJ2-2|.
TGTGCCAGCAGCTTAGTCGCATTTGACACCGGGGAGCTGTTTTTT
CASSLVAFDTGELFF
>.|TRBV18|TRBJ2-3|TRBD1
TGTGCCAGCTCACCGACGACAGGGTCCTACGCAGATACGCAGTATTTT
CASSPTTGSYADTQYF
>.|TRBV4-3|TRBJ2-1|TRBD2
TGCGCCAGCAGCCAAGATCTGGCGGGGGGTTATAATGAGCAGTTCTTC
CASSQDLAGGYNEQFF
>.|TRBV5-1|TRBJ2-1|.
TGCGCCAGCAGCCCTGGGGTCGGGGGGCCTTACAATGAGCAGTTCTTC
CASSPGVGGPYNEQFF
>.|TRBV7-2|TRBJ2-7|TRBD1
TGTGCCAGCAGCGCGACAGGGAGCCCCTACGAGCAGTACTTC
CASSATGSPYEQYF
>.|TRBV7-3|TRBJ1-2|TRBD1
TGTGCCAGCAGCTTAGAACCGCCCGGCCTGACAGGGGGTACCTATGGCTACACCTTC
CASSLEPPGLTGGTYGYTF
>.|TRBV7-2|TRBJ2-1|.
TGTGCCAGCAGCTTAGAGGGGACATCTCCCTACAATGAGCAGTTCTTC
CASSLEGTSPYNEQFF
>.|TRBV30|TRBJ2-3|TRBD1
TGTGCCTGGAGCCCAAGACAGGGATCGGATACGCAGTATTTT
CAWSPRQGSDTQYF
>.|TRBV19|TRBJ1-5|.
TGTGCCAGTAACACTGTGCAGGGAATAAGGCCCCAGCATTTT
CASNTVQGIRPQHF
>.|TRBV29-1|TRBJ2-7|.
TGCAGCGTTGAATTGGCCTACGAGCAGTACTTC
CSVELAYEQYF
>.|TRBV27|TRBJ2-5|TRBD2
TGTGCCAGCAGTCCTACTAGCGGTAGGGGGGAGACCCAGTACTTC
CASSPTSGRGETQYF
>.|TRBV20-1|TRBJ1-5|.
TGCAGTGCTACCCAGACGGACCTTCAGCATTTT
CSATQTDLQHF
>.|TRBV6-5|TRBJ1-2|.
TGTGCCAGCAGTAACGGGTCCTATGGCTACACCTTC
CASSNGSYGYTF
>.|TRBV28|TRBJ1-5|TRBD1
TGTGCCAGCAGCCTCAGGGGGCCTAATCAGCCCCAGCATTTT
CASSLRGPNQPQHF
>.|TRBV10-2|TRBJ2-7|.
TGCGCCAGCAGGGGGTACAGCTCCTACGAGCAGTACTTC
CASRGYSSYEQYF
>.|TRBV25-1|TRBJ2-5|.
TGTGCCAGCAGTGAAGCTGGGGGCCCGGGAGAGACCCAGTACTTC
CASSEAGGPGETQYF
>.|TRBV11-2|TRBJ2-7|.
TGTGCCAGCAGCTTTCTGGGGGGCGGGAGCTCCTACGAGCAGTACTTC
CASSFLGGGSSYEQYF
>.|TRBV7-2|TRBJ1-5|.
TGTGCCAGCAGCCCACGGGCTCACCAGCCCCAGCATTTT
CASSPRAHQPQHF
>.|TRBV27|TRBJ2-3|.
TGTGCCAGCCGATATGCTGGACCGGGCCATCCGCAGTATTTT
CASRYAGPGHPQYF
>.|TRBV11-2|TRBJ2-7|.
TGTGCCAGCAGCGAGGACGGCTACGAGCAGTACTTC
CASSEDGYEQYF
>.|TRBV4-2|TRBJ2-5|TRBD2
TGTGCCAGCAGCCAGGCGACTAGCGGGGGGGCCGGAGAGACCCAGTACTTC
CASSQATSGGAGETQYF
>.|TRBV28|TRBJ2-5|TRBD2
TGTGCCAGCAGCAGACTGGGACTAGCGGGGAAAGAGACCCAGTACTTC
CASSRLGLAGKETQYF
>.|TRBV5-8|TRBJ2-7|.
TGTGCCAGCAGCTTGGACTACGAGCAGTACTTC
CASSLDYEQYF
>.|TRBV19|TRBJ1-1|.
TGTGCCAGTTCCCATAGCCGGGGCTTGAACACTGAAGCTTTCTTT
CASSHSRGLNTEAFF
>.|TRBV11-2|TRBJ1-4|.
TGTGCCAGCAGCTTAGCTCCGGTCTCAGAAAAACTGTTTTTT
CASSLAPVSEKLFF
>.|TRBV25-1|TRBJ1-2|TRBD1
TGTGCCAGCAGTGAATTTGACGACAGGGGGCTCTATGGCTACACCTTC
CASSEFDDRGLYGYTF
>.|TRBV10-1|TRBJ2-3|.
TGCGCCAGCAGTGATCCGGAGCTGGATACGCAGTATTTT
CASSDPELDTQYF
>.|TRBV10-1|TRBJ2-3|TRBD1
TGCGCCAGCAGTGAAGGGACAGGGAGCACAGATACGCAGTATTTT
CASSEGTGSTDTQYF
>.|TRBV7-6|TRBJ2-1|TRBD2
TGTGCCAGCAGCTTAGTTCTGACTAGCGGGGGGTACAATGAGCAGTTCTTC
CASSLVLTSGGYNEQFF
>.|TRBV5-6|TRBJ1-1|.
TGTGCCAGCAGCTTGGCGGGGGAGGGAGCTTTCTTT
CASSLAGEGAFF
>once|TRBV10-3|TRBJ2-5|.
TGTGCCATCAGAGCAGGGGAGGGTGAGACCCAGTACTTC
CAIRAGEGETQYF
>.|TRBV7-8|TRBJ1-5|.
TGTGCCAGCAGCTTAGGACAAAGCAATCAGCCCCAGCATTTT
CASSLGQSNQPQHF
>.|TRBV11-2|TRBJ2-7|TRBD1
TGTGCCAGCAGCCCCCGGGACAGGGGCGAGCAGTACTTC
CASSPRDRGEQYF
>.|TRBV7-8|TRBJ2-4|TRBD1
TGTGCCAGCAGCGGATCTGGACAGGGGGCTTACATTCAGTACTTC
CASSGSGQGAYIQYF
>once|TRBV5-6|TRBJ1-1|.
TGTGCCAGCAGCTTAGTGTCCGGGTCTGAAGCTTTCTTT
CASSLVSGSEAFF
>.|TRBV10-1|TRBJ2-2|.
TGCGCCAGCAGTGTTCGGCAGGGGTTCGCCGGGGAGCTGTTTTTT
CASSVRQGFAGELFF
>few|TRBV4-2|TRBJ2-2|TRBD2
TGTGCCAGCAGCCAAGCGGACGCGGGACTAGCGTCCGGGGAGCTGTTTTTT
CASSQADAGLASGELFF
>.|TRBV5-1|TRBJ1-2|TRBD1
TGCGCCAGCAGCTTAGCACAGGGGGCGATCCGTGGCTACACCTTC
CASSLAQGAIRGYTF
>.|TRBV7-3|TRBJ2-1|.
TGTGCCAGCAGCTTAACCGGCGGTAACTACAATGAGCAGTTCTTC
CASSLTGGNYNEQFF
>.|TRBV6-5|TRBJ1-2|.
TGTGCCAGCAGTTACTCCAGTGTGGCAGGGAACTATGGCTACACCTTC
CASSYSSVAGNYGYTF
>.|TRBV29-1|TRBJ1-2|.
TGCAGCGTTGAAGGGAAAGGCTATGGCTACACCTTC
CSVEGKGYGYTF